The clone carrying this T cell receptor (beta chain) was seen a few times. MiXCR, applied by TCRdb to the RT-PCR reads, yields one record per CDR3 protein. Among about 700,000 distinct CDR3 sequences listed, around 14% were seen once. Germline V gene sequence: CDR1 MDHEN, CDR2 SYDVKM. The trim removed 6 bases at V and 11 bases at J, leaving 8 bases unmatched. CDR3 length: 12 amino acids. This chain joins TRBV28 and TRBJ1-2; TRBD1 agrees at 8 bases. Sequenced: memory CD4+ T cells from blood. This receptor was identified in a female donor in good health, serving as a healthy control. CDR3 sequence: CASSPDRVVYTF. In nucleotides, the CDR3 is TGTGCCAGCAGCCCGGACAGGGTAGTTTACACCTTC.